This TCR beta chain was recorded in a study of technical replicates of blood from several donors. Assay: immunoSEQ multiplex PCR; the TCRdb copy retains only in-frame clones and omits some. The sample consists of 65,000 to 95,000 clones, 97% of them appearing once. The CDR3 runs 16 residues. Between the trimmed V and J ends, which lost 7 bases and 5 bases, there was a span of 24 bases. Germline CDR1 SGHRS, CDR2 YFSETQ. Only one count was recorded for this clone. The specimen sequenced was T cells isolated from PBMCs. This receptor was obtained from a human donor in good health. The chain joins TRBV5-1 to TRBJ2-5; the D gene is possibly TRBD1 (6 bases). CDR3 nucleotide sequence: TGCGCCAGCGCCCCTACGTACAGGGTCGCTTTGGAGACCCAGTACTTC. It specifies CASAPTYRVALETQYF.